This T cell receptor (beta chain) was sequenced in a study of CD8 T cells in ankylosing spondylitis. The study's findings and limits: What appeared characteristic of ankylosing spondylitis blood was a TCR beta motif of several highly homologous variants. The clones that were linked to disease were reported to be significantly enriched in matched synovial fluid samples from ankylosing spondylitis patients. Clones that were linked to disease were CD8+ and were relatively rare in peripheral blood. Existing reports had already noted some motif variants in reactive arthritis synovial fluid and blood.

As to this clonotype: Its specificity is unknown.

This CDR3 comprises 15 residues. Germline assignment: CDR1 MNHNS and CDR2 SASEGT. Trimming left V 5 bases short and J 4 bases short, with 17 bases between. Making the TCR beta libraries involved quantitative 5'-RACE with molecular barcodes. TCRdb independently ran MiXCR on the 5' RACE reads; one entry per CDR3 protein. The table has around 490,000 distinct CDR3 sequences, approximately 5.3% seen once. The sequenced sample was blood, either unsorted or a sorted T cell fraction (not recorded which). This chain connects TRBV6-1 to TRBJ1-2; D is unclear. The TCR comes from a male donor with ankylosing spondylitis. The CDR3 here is CASSRLSRAAYGYTF. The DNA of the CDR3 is TGTGCCAGCAGTCGGCTCAGCCGGGCGGCCTATGGCTACACCTTC.